This T cell receptor (beta chain) was identified in a study of blood T cell repertoires in COVID-19. Across the whole study: Nucleic acid was either cDNA or gDNA, and it came from T cells, B-cell-depleted T cells, or PBMCs.

In the original workflow: Nucleated cell counts were estimated from reference gene primer amplification. The repertoire was sequenced with immunoSEQ multiplex PCR; TCRdb's copy has only in-frame clones and lacks some. V, J and clone size are those of that table, while D and trimming were read from the DNA. The sample consists of 140,000 to 150,000 clones, roughly nine tenths of them appearing once. Germline-derived CDR1 and CDR2 are MNHEY and SMNVEV (reference sequence). V shed 4 bases and J shed 0 bases, with 12 bases lying between them. There are 15 residues in the CDR3. This chain links TRBV27 with TRBJ2-5; maybe TRBD2 (5 bases). This sequence originates from a woman in her sixties with active COVID-19. The sample consisted of peripheral blood. In DNA form, the CDR3 reads TGTGCCAGCAGTTACTTGGGCGGGTACCAAGAGACCCAGTACTTC. Protein: CASSYLGGYQETQYF.